This TCR beta chain comes out of a study of radiotherapy plus CTLA-4 blockade in lung cancer. Germline values: CDR1 LNHDA, CDR2 SQIVND (reference sequence). Germline trimming cut 5 bases from V and 7 bases from J; bases unmatched to any gene: 3. The CDR3 has 13 residues. Profiled with immunoSEQ multiplex PCR; TCRdb holds only in-frame clones, not every one. The table shows 85,000 to 100,000 clones, with 60% to 80% occurring only once. This sample comprised peripheral blood, obtained from a patient treated with radiotherapy plus ipilimumab. This receptor was taken from a human donor with non-small cell lung cancer that progressed on radiotherapy plus ipilimumab. The V gene is TRBV19, the J gene TRBJ1-5; 9 nucleotides match TRBD1. CDR3: CASSGQGRQPQHF. CDR3 nucleotide sequence: TGTGCCAGTAGTGGACAGGGGCGCCAGCCCCAGCATTTT.